This note documents a single T cell receptor (beta chain) sequence. Its matching antigen is unknown. These data are taken from a study of T cell responses to AZD1222 COVID-19 vaccine. Study-wide points: White British people made up most donors, females outnumbered males, and clonal diversity was possibly underestimated.

The method was immunoSEQ multiplex PCR; TCRdb's version includes in-frame clones alone and lacks a portion of them. The sample yields some 52,000 clones, about nine tenths seen once. The CDR3 spans 14 residues. Trimming cost V 7 bases and J 1 base; bases outside gene matches: 4. CDR1 and CDR2 (germline): SQVTM, ANQGSEA. The sequenced sample was peripheral blood, obtained 28 days after the second AZD1222 dose. The J gene is TRBJ2-1, the V gene TRBV29-1, with TRBD2 matching 10 bases. The receptor comes from an adult who received the AZD1222 COVID-19 vaccine. CDR3 DNA sequence: TGCAGCGCGAGCGGGGGGGGATCCTACAATGAGCAGTTCTTC. Its translation: CSASGGGSYNEQFF.